This entry concerns a single T cell receptor beta chain. Antigen: not known. At one end, the junction sequence differs from germline, possibly due to a read error. Other nucleotide sequences from this sample produce the same CDR3. The record originates from a study of cytomegalovirus exposure and HLA in healthy donors. Study results and limitations: Using a false discovery rate of 0.05, a later analysis showed that 16,951 TCR beta sequences were associated with HLA alleles.

The CDR3 extends over 17 amino acids. The germline CDR1 and CDR2 sequences are SGHDT and YYEEEE. Primers: 60 Vbeta forward and 13 Jbeta reverse. Assay: immunoSEQ multiplex PCR; the TCRdb copy retains only in-frame clones and omits some. This sample has around 150,000 clones, with roughly four fifths found just once. Source material: PBMCs. The receptor's source is a woman under 30 in good health and CMV-seronegative. The chain is built from TRBV5-6 and TRBJ2-1, with D tentatively TRBD2 (7 bases). CDR3 sequence reads: CASSLYLSGGRYNEQFF. CDR3 DNA sequence: TGCGCCAGCAGCTTGTATCTGTCGGGGGGCCGCTACAATGAGCAGTTCTTC.